The next 21 T cell receptor beta chains were all read from a single sample in a study of monozygotic twins with cystic fibrosis. Generated by immunoSEQ multiplex PCR, the TCRdb table keeps only in-frame clones and is missing some. The sample carries fewer than 30,000 clones, approximately 96% recorded once. The material sequenced was blood. These receptors were obtained from a girl between 2 and 10 years old with cystic fibrosis.

The CDR3 DNA is TGTGCCAGTAATACAGGGATGAGCACTGAAGCTTTCTTT. Residues: CASNTGMSTEAFF. The chain joins TRBV19 to TRBJ1-1; D might be TRBD1 (6 bases). Trimming took off 7 bases at V and 4 bases at J, with 13 bases between the two ends. The V gene's germline CDR1 is LNHDA and CDR2 SQIVND (reference sequence). CDR3 length equals 13 residues.

This chain uses TRBV7-2 with TRBJ2-3, with D unclear. The CDR3 runs 14 residues. Trimming took off 1 base at V and 6 bases at J, with 11 bases between the two ends. Germline-derived CDR1 and CDR2 are SGHTA and FQGNSA. DNA for the CDR3: TGTGCCAGCAGCTTAGACCAACCCGGGGATACGCAGTATTTT. Its translation is CASSLDQPGDTQYF.

This clone showed up just once. The chain links TRBV7-2 to TRBJ2-5; a possible D gene is TRBD1 (7 bases). Between the trimmed V and J ends, which lost 5 bases and 6 bases, there was a span of 19 bases. CDR1 is SGHTA, CDR2 FQGNSA, per germline. The CDR3 sequence is 15 residues long. The CDR3 DNA reads TGTGCCAGCAGCCGAGGCAGGGGGGAGTTGAAGACCCAGTACTTC. It is translated as CASSRGRGELKTQYF.

The genes are TRBV18 and TRBJ2-2; D not resolved. CDR1 KGHSH and CDR2 LQKENI come from the germline V gene. V was pared by 3 bases and J by 6 bases, with 17 bases between. The CDR3 extends over 16 amino acids. DNA for the CDR3: TGTGCCAGCTCACCCCGGACCCGTAAGCACGCCGGGGAGCTGTTTTTT. It specifies CASSPRTRKHAGELFF.

The chain joins TRBV5-1 to TRBJ2-4, with 8 bases identical to TRBD1. This CDR3 has 22 amino acids. Germline CDR1 is SGHRS and CDR2 is YFSETQ. J gave up 0 bases and V 0 bases, and 20 bases lay outside the gene matches. The CDR3 here is CASSLAIPGTGSRGLAKNIQYF. For the CDR3, the DNA is TGCGCCAGCAGCTTGGCGATTCCCGGGACAGGCTCCCGGGGGTTAGCCAAAAACATTCAGTACTTC.

This sequence joins TRBV27 and TRBJ2-7; 13 bases are a match to TRBD2. Germline V gene lookup returns CDR1 MNHEY and CDR2 SMNVEV (reference sequence). The length of the CDR3 is 15 residues. Trimming removed 4 bases from V and 7 bases from J; junction bases left unmatched: 7. CDR3 sequence reads: CASSYTGTSGTEQYF. DNA of the CDR3: TGTGCCAGCAGTTACACCGGGACTAGCGGGACGGAGCAGTACTTC.

A single count supports this clone. V usage is TRBV29-1 and J usage is TRBJ2-2, with D tentatively TRBD2 (6 bases). Trimming removed 5 bases from V and 3 bases from J, with 19 bases in between. The CDR3 runs 16 residues. Germline V gene sequence: CDR1 SQVTM, CDR2 ANQGSEA. The CDR3 DNA follows: TGCAGCGTTTTAGGAGGGCAGGGAAGCCACACCGGGGAGCTGTTTTTT. This codes for CSVLGGQGSHTGELFF.

The rearrangement links TRBV6-5 to TRBJ2-1; D might be TRBD2 (6 bases). Trimming cost V 8 bases and J 0 bases, with 11 bases left between them. Germline values: CDR1 MNHEY, CDR2 SVGAGI. This CDR3 has 14 amino acids. The CDR3 loop is CASRSSASYNEQFF. The CDR3 DNA reads as TGTGCCAGCCGGTCTAGCGCCTCCTACAATGAGCAGTTCTTC.

The chain links TRBV27 to TRBJ2-6, with TRBD2 matching 8 bases. The trim removed 0 bases at V and 4 bases at J, leaving 8 bases unmatched. CDR3 length: 18 residues. Germline V gene sequence: CDR1 MNHEY, CDR2 SMNVEV (reference sequence). The CDR3 here is CASSLSGLGAGGANVLTF. CDR3 nucleotide sequence: TGTGCCAGCAGTTTATCGGGACTAGGAGCAGGAGGGGCCAACGTCCTGACTTTC.

The chain joins TRBV7-9 to TRBJ1-5; unclear D gene. The germline CDR1 and CDR2 sequences are SEHNR and FQNEAQ (reference sequence). The length of the CDR3 is 14 residues. V lost 5 bases and J lost 4, with 12 bases in between. CDR3 protein: CASSAGGFNQPQHF. The CDR3, as DNA: TGTGCCAGCAGCGCCGGTGGATTTAATCAGCCCCAGCATTTT.

The chain is built from TRBV19 and TRBJ1-1, with a weak D call TRBD1 (6 bases). The CDR3 is made up of 13 amino acids. Trimming pared 7 bases from V and 5 bases from J, leaving 14 bases between. Germline V gives CDR1 LNHDA, CDR2 SQIVND (reference sequence). CDR3 protein: CASKDRPVTEAFF. In DNA form, the CDR3 reads TGTGCCAGTAAGGACAGACCCGTAACTGAAGCTTTCTTT.

The CDR3 region is CASSAGQDQETQYF. The CDR3 bases are TGTGCCAGCAGCGCCGGACAGGACCAAGAGACCCAGTACTTC. The chain combines TRBV7-7 with TRBJ2-5; 7 nucleotides line up with TRBD1. Per germline, CDR1 SSHAT and CDR2 FNYEAQ (reference sequence). This CDR3 has 14 amino acids. The ends lost 5 bases at V and 0 bases at J; junction bases unmatched: 3.

The chain combines TRBV16 with TRBJ2-5; 7 bases fit TRBD1. The V segment lost 2 bases and the J segment 1 base; nucleotides outside the gene matches: 1. The CDR3 totals 14 residues. In germline, CDR1 is KGHSY, CDR2 FQNENV. Here the CDR3 DNA reads TGTGCCAGCAGCCAAAGGGACAGCCAAGAGACCCAGTACTTC. This translates into CASSQRDSQETQYF. The entire variable domain, with the rest obtained from reference TRBV16 and TRBJ2-5, is as follows: GEEVAQTPKHLVRGEGQKAKLYCAPIKGHSYVFWYQQVLKNEFKFLISFQNENVFDETGMPKERFSAKCLPNSPCSLEIQATKLEDSAVYFCASSQRDSQETQYFGPGTRLLVL.

This chain links TRBV28 with TRBJ1-2; 9 bases match TRBD1. This CDR3 comprises 16 residues. Germline assignment: CDR1 MDHEN and CDR2 SYDVKM. V lost 7 bases and J lost 4; bases outside the gene matches: 13. This chain's CDR3 is CASNPRGQGPLYGYTF. CDR3 nucleotides: TGTGCCAGCAACCCCCGGGGACAGGGTCCCCTCTATGGCTACACCTTC.

The chain joins TRBV5-1 to TRBJ2-3, with TRBD2 matching 12 bases. Germline V CDR1 and CDR2: SGHRS, YFSETQ. This CDR3 has 16 residues. V was clipped by 9 bases and J by 4 bases; unmatched bases: 12. The CDR3 nucleotides read TGCGCCACGCAGAGGCTAGCGGGAGGGCGAGCAGATACGCAGTATTTT. The encoded protein is CATQRLAGGRADTQYF.

The CDR3 spells CASSYRPGLYEQYF. CDR3 DNA: TGTGCCAGCAGTTACCGCCCGGGCCTCTACGAGCAGTACTTC. The chain joins TRBV6-5 to TRBJ2-7, with D uncertain. The CDR3 consists of 14 residues. CDR1 and CDR2 (germline): MNHEY, SVGAGI. V lost 2 bases and J 3 bases, leaving 11 bases between the germline ends.

The chain couples TRBV4-3 to TRBJ2-1; D is unresolved. The CDR3 sequence is 16 residues long. Germline CDR1 is LGHNA and CDR2 is YSLEER. V lost 0 bases and J 0 bases, leaving 9 bases between the germline ends. As DNA, the CDR3 is TGCGCCAGCAGCCAAGATCAGGCCAACTCCTACAATGAGCAGTTCTTC. The encoded protein is CASSQDQANSYNEQFF.

V and J are TRBV9 and TRBJ1-1; D unresolved. V lost 4 bases and J 0 bases, leaving 10 bases between the germline ends. CDR3 length: 14 amino acids. Germline values: CDR1 SGDLS, CDR2 YYNGEE. The CDR3 loop reads CASSLGSLNTEAFF. As DNA, the CDR3 is TGTGCCAGCAGCCTCGGCAGCCTGAACACTGAAGCTTTCTTT.

The rearrangement links TRBV5-1 to TRBJ2-3, with TRBD2 matching 9 bases. V trimming: 7 bases; J trimming: 3 bases; junction bases outside the gene matches: 9. Germline V gene lookup returns CDR1 SGHRS and CDR2 YFSETQ. This CDR3 has 15 residues. The CDR3, as DNA: TGCGCCAGCGGGGAAAGGACTAGCGAGACAGATACGCAGTATTTT. This translates into CASGERTSETDTQYF.

The V and J genes are TRBV5-5 and TRBJ2-7; D is ambiguous. The V gene's germline CDR1 is SGHKS and CDR2 YYEKEE (reference sequence). The ends were cut back, 0 bases at V and 6 bases at J, with 7 bases in the middle. This CDR3 region has 12 residues. CDR3 loop: CASSLEVGEQYF. CDR3 DNA sequence: TGTGCCAGCAGCTTGGAGGTTGGCGAGCAGTACTTC. Full variable domain (missing parts from reference TRBV5-5 and TRBJ2-7): DAGVTQSPTHLIKTRGQQVTLRCSPISGHKSVSWYQQVLGQGPQFIFQYYEKEERGRGNFPDRFSARQFPNYSSELNVNALLLGDSALYLCASSLEVGEQYFGPGTRLTVT.

Only one count was recorded for this clone. The chain has TRBV27 and TRBJ2-4; D is possibly TRBD2 (6 bases). This CDR3 comprises 16 residues. Trimming removed 2 bases from V and 3 bases from J, with 14 bases in between. From germline, CDR1 is MNHEY and CDR2 SMNVEV (reference sequence). CDR3 region: CASSLTAGILKNIQYF. DNA of the CDR3: TGTGCCAGCAGTTTAACGGCGGGGATACTCAAAAACATTCAGTACTTC.